Listed here are 9 T cell receptor beta chains from one sample, sequenced in a study of blood T cells in healthy people across ages. Sample-barcoded 5' priming and a J-beta primer mix drove a second PCR of about 6 to 12 cycles. TCRdb called the 5' RACE reads again in MiXCR, with one record for every CDR3 protein. The table shows about 780,000 distinct CDR3 sequences, with around half occurring only once. Input material: blood. The receptors were sampled from a man aged 80 or over in good health.

This clonotype was detected only once. Germline and junction disagree at one end, which may indicate a read error. The chain couples TRBV12-5 to TRBJ2-5, with 7 bases fitting TRBD1. The CDR3 totals 14 residues. The V gene's germline CDR1 is LGHNT and CDR2 FRNRAP. DNA of the CDR3: TGTGCTAGTGGTGGGGGACGGACAGGAGAGACCCAGTACTTT. Protein sequence: CASGGGRTGETQYF.

This clonotype was recorded a few times. The chain joins TRBV29-1 to TRBJ2-6, with D unresolved. The CDR3 runs 13 residues. Looked up from germline, CDR1 is SQVTM and CDR2 is ANQGSEA. The ends were cut back, 3 bases at V and 1 base at J, with 4 bases in the middle. The CDR3 DNA follows: TGCAGCGTTGAGGCGTCTGGGGCCAACGTCCTGACTTTC. It codes for CSVEASGANVLTF.

This clonotype was picked up many times. The chain joins TRBV7-3 to TRBJ1-2; 8 bases are a match to TRBD1. CDR1 is SGHTA and CDR2 is FQGTGA in the germline V gene. Germline trimming cut 3 bases from V and 6 bases from J; bases unmatched to any gene: 6. This CDR3 is built from 14 residues. The CDR3 is CASSFGRGRDGYTF. The CDR3 region has the DNA TGTGCCAGCAGCTTTGGCAGGGGGCGCGATGGCTACACCTTC.

V is TRBV10-3 and J is TRBJ1-2; D remains ambiguous. The CDR3 consists of 12 residues. The germline gives CDR1 ENHRY, CDR2 SYGVKD. V gave up 2 bases and J gave up 4 bases, with 5 bases separating them. CDR3 protein: CAISENSYGYTF. The DNA for the CDR3 is TGTGCCATCAGTGAGAACAGCTATGGCTACACCTTC.

In its sample, this clonotype was seen a few times. The chain carries TRBV28 and TRBJ1-5; D gene uncertain. The CDR3 is 12 amino acids. V was trimmed by 6 bases and J by 3 bases, leaving 6 bases between them. Germline V gene data show CDR1 as MDHEN and CDR2 as SYDVKM. CDR3 sequence (DNA): TGTGCCAGCAGACCTCTCAATCAGCCCCAGCATTTT. It specifies CASRPLNQPQHF.

The V gene is TRBV6-5, the J gene TRBJ2-7; 7 nucleotides line up with TRBD1. The CDR3 runs to 14 residues. Per germline, CDR1 MNHEY and CDR2 SVGAGI. V trimming: 5 bases; J trimming: 7 bases; junction bases outside the gene matches: 11. The CDR3 here is CASSDGNRGYEQYF. CDR3 coding DNA: TGTGCCAGCAGTGACGGTAACAGGGGATATGAGCAGTACTTC.

The chain employs TRBV29-1 and TRBJ1-1; D not certain. This CDR3 region has 10 residues. The germline V and J ends were trimmed by 7 bases and 3 bases, with 6 bases remaining between them. Germline-derived CDR1 and CDR2 are SQVTM and ANQGSEA. In nucleotides, the CDR3 is TGCAGCGCCGGGGACACTGAAGCTTTCTTT. Translated, it gives CSAGDTEAFF.

The chain joins TRBV29-1 to TRBJ1-1; 8 bases line up with TRBD1. Germline V gene lookup returns CDR1 SQVTM and CDR2 ANQGSEA. The CDR3 is 12 amino acids. The V segment lost 5 bases and the J segment 10 bases; nucleotides outside the gene matches: 9. CDR3 sequence: CSVRGQGRGAFF. In DNA form, the CDR3 reads TGCAGCGTTAGAGGACAGGGCCGGGGAGCTTTCTTT.

This clonotype was picked up a small number of times. The V call is TRBV7-2, the J call TRBJ2-2; no clear D gene. Trimming shortened V by 2 bases and J by 2 bases, and 6 bases separated the two germline ends. This CDR3 is built from 14 residues. CDR1 SGHTA and CDR2 FQGNSA come from the germline V gene. The CDR3 region is CASSLTRNTGELFF. Here the CDR3 DNA reads TGTGCCAGCAGCTTAACGCGAAACACCGGGGAGCTGTTTTTT.